This T cell receptor beta chain was recorded in a study of T cells expressing NK-cell markers. About the research overall: Most of the eight sequenced donors tested HCMV-seropositive; one tested seronegative.

Germline lookup yields CDR1 KGHDR and CDR2 SFDVKD. The CDR3 sequence is 15 residues long. From its re-call of the 5' RACE reads, TCRdb lists each CDR3 protein once, without DNA. The table gives a few hundred thousand distinct CDR3 sequences; the top ten clones make up roughly 5.2% of it. This receptor was taken from a man between 18 and 69 years old in good health. The chain is built from TRBV24-1 and TRBJ1-2. What was sequenced was blood T cells: a sorted CD56 or NKG2C T cell subset, CD4+ or CD8+ T cells, or bulk PBMC T cells (not recorded which). CDR3 loop: CATSDLQSGSYGYTF.